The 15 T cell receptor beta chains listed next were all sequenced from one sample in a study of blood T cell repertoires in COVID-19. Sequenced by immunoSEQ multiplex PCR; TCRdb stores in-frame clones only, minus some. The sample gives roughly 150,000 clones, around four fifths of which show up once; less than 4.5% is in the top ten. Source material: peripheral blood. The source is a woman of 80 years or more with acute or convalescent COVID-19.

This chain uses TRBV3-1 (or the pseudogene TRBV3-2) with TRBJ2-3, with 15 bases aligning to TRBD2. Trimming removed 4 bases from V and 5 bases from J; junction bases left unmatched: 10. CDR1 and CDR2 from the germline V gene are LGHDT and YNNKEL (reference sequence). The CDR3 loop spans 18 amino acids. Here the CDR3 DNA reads TGTGCCAGCAGCCCACCGGACGGACTAGCGGGGGGGAGAGATACGCAGTATTTT. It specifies CASSPPDGLAGGRDTQYF.

This chain's CDR3 is CASSSDRGEPETQYF. CDR3 DNA sequence: TGTGCCAGTAGTAGCGACAGGGGGGAGCCGGAGACCCAGTACTTC. The chain couples TRBV19 to TRBJ2-5; 9 bases are shared with TRBD1. V gave up 4 bases and J gave up 5 bases; unmatched junction bases: 8. The length of the CDR3 is 15 residues. CDR1 is LNHDA, CDR2 SQIVND, per germline (reference sequence).

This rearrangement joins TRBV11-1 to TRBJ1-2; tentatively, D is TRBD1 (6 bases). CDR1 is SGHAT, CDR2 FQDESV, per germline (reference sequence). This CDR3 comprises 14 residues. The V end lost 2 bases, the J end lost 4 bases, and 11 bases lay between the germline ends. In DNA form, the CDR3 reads TGTGCCAGCAGCTTATTGCAGGGGAGCTATGGCTACACCTTC. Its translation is CASSLLQGSYGYTF. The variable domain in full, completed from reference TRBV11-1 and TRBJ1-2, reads EAEVAQSPRYKITEKSQAVAFWCDPISGHATLYWYRQILGQGPELLVQFQDESVVDDSQLPKDRFSAERLKGVDSTLKIQPAELGDSAMYLCASSLLQGSYGYTFGSGTRLTVV.

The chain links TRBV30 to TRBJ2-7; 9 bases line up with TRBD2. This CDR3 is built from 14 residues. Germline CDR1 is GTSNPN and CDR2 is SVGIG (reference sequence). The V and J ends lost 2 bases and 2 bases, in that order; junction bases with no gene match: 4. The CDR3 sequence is CAWSLTSGTYEQYF. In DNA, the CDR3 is TGTGCCTGGAGTCTGACTAGCGGTACCTACGAGCAGTACTTC.

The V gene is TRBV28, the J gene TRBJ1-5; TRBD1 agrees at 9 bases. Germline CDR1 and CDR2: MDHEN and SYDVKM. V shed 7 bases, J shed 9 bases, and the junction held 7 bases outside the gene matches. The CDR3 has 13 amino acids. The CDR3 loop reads CASKQGAVRPQHF. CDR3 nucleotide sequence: TGTGCCAGCAAACAGGGGGCCGTTCGGCCCCAGCATTTT.

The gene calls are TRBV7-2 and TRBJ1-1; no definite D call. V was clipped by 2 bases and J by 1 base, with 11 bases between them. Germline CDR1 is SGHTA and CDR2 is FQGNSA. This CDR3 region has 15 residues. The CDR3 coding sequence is TGTGCCAGCAGCTTAACTCCCAAATCGAACACTGAAGCTTTCTTT. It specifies CASSLTPKSNTEAFF.

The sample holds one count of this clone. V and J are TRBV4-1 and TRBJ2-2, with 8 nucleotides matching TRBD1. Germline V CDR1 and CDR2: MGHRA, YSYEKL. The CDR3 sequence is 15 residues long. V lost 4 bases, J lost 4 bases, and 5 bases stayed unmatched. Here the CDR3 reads CASSRTTGGTGELFF. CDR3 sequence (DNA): TGCGCCAGCAGCCGGACAACAGGGGGCACCGGGGAGCTGTTTTTT.

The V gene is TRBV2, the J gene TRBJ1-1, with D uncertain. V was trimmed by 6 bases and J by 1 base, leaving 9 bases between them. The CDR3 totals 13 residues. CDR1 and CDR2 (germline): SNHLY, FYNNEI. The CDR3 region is CASRKQKNTEAFF. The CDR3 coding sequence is TGTGCCAGCAGAAAACAGAAGAACACTGAAGCTTTCTTT.

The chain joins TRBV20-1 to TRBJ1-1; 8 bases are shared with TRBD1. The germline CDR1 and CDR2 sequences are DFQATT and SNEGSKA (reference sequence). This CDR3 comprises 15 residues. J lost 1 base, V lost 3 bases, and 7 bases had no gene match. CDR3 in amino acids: CSASTSGTGNTEAFF. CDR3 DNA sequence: TGCAGTGCTAGTACCTCCGGGACAGGGAACACTGAAGCTTTCTTT.

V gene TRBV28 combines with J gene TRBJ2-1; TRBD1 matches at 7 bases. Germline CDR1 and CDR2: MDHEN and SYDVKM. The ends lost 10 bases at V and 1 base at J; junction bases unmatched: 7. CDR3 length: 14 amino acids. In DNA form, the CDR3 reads TGTGCCACCCAAGGGGGCTTGTCCTACAATGAGCAGTTCTTC. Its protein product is CATQGGLSYNEQFF.

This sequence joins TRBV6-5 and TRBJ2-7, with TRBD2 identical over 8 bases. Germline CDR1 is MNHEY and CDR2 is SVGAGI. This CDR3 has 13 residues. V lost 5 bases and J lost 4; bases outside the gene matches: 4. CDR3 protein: CASSPAGEYEQYF. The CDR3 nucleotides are TGTGCCAGCAGTCCAGCGGGGGAGTACGAGCAGTACTTC.

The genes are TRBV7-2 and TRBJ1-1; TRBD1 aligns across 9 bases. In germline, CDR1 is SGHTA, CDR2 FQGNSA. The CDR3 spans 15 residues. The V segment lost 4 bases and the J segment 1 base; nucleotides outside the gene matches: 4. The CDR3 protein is CASSYRTGANTEAFF. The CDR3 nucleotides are TGTGCCAGCAGCTACCGGACAGGGGCGAACACTGAAGCTTTCTTT.

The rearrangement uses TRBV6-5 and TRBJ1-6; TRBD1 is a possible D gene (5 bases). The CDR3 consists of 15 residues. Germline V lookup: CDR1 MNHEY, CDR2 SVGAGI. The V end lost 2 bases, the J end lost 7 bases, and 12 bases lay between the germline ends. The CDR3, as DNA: TGTGCCAGCAGTTACACTCACGGGGGGAATTCACCCCTCCACTTT. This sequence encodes CASSYTHGGNSPLHF.

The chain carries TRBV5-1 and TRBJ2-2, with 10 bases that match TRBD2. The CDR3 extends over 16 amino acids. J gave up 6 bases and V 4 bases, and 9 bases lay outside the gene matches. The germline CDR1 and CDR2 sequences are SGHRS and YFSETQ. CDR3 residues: CASSPPASGSSGELFF. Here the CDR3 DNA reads TGCGCCAGCAGCCCGCCGGCTAGCGGGAGTTCCGGGGAGCTGTTTTTT. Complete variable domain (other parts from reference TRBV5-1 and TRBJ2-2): KAGVTQTPRYLIKTRGQQVTLSCSPISGHRSVSWYQQTPGQGLQFLFEYFSETQRNKGNFPGRFSGRQFSNSRSEMNVSTLELGDSALYLCASSPPASGSSGELFFGEGSRLTVL.

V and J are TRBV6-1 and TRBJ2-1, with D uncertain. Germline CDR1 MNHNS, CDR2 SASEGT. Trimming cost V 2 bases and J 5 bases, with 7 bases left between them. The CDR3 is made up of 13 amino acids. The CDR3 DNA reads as TGTGCCAGCAGTGAAAGCCTGAACAATGAGCAGTTCTTC. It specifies CASSESLNNEQFF.